A selection of T cell receptor beta chains follows, all from one sample in a study of T cells in Graves' hyperthyroidism and ophthalmopathy. In TCRdb, the multiplex PCR reads were re-called with MiXCR into one record per CDR3 protein. This sample has under 300,000 distinct CDR3 sequences, with roughly 13% found just once. The sequenced sample consisted of blood. The receptors originated from a woman aged 35 to 49 with Graves' hyperthyroidism. The CDR3 runs from the conserved cysteine through the conserved F or W. D genes are given only for firm matches. Clone size, where shown, is once, few, many, or a class for clones that have expanded.

size: few
J: TRBJ2-2
D: .
V: TRBV10-3
DNA: TGTGCCATCAATTCCCGGGGCGGGGATGACACCGGGGAGCTGTTTTTT
CDR3: CAINSRGGDDTGELFF

size: few
J: TRBJ2-5
D: .
V: TRBV7-9
DNA: TGTGCCAGCAGCTCGGAGTTCCAAGAGACCCAGTACTTC
CDR3: CASSSEFQETQYF

size: many
J: TRBJ2-7
D: TRBD2
V: TRBV10-2
DNA: TGCGCCAGCAGTGCTAGCGGGAGCTACGAGCAGTACTTC
CDR3: CASSASGSYEQYF

size: many
J: TRBJ2-1
D: .
V: TRBV28
DNA: TGTGCCAGCAGCCTAGGTGCCAGCTCCTACAATGAGCAGTTCTTC
CDR3: CASSLGASSYNEQFF

size: few
J: TRBJ1-4
D: .
V: TRBV5-1
DNA: TGCGCCAGCAAGGACCCTCCAACTAATGAAAAACTGTTTTTT
CDR3: CASKDPPTNEKLFF

size: many
J: TRBJ2-5
D: TRBD1
V: TRBV9
DNA: TGTGCCAGCAGATCCGGGACAGGGGGCGTCGGTGCCCGGGAGACCCAGTACTTC
CDR3: CASRSGTGGVGARETQYF

size: many
J: TRBJ2-5
D: TRBD2
V: TRBV30
DNA: TGTGCCTGGAGTGTATTAGCGGGCCGCCAAGAGACCCAGTACTTC
CDR3: CAWSVLAGRQETQYF

size: many
J: TRBJ1-1
D: .
V: TRBV11-2
DNA: TGTGCCAGCAGCTTAGGAGGAGGTTTTAGGGCGAACACTGAAGCTTTCTTT
CDR3: CASSLGGGFRANTEAFF

size: many
J: TRBJ2-5
D: .
V: TRBV2
DNA: TGTGCCAGCAGATCCTGGGAGACCCAGTACTTC
CDR3: CASRSWETQYF

size: .
J: TRBJ2-2
D: TRBD2
V: TRBV2
DNA: TGTGCCAGCTCGTCGCGGGAGATAACCGGGGAGCTGTTTTTT
CDR3: CASSSREITGELFF

size: .
J: TRBJ2-2
D: TRBD1
V: TRBV5-4
DNA: TGTGCCAGCAGGACGGACAGGGGCACCGGGGAGCTGTTTTTT
CDR3: CASRTDRGTGELFF

size: many
J: TRBJ2-3
D: .
V: TRBV7-9
DNA: TGTGCCAGCAGCTTAGATCTCCAGGGGAGCGGCACAGATACGCAGTATTTT
CDR3: CASSLDLQGSGTDTQYF

size: .
J: TRBJ2-2
D: TRBD2
V: TRBV4-1
DNA: TGCGCCAGCAGCCAGAACTCCGCGGGGGTGGGGCACACCGGGGAGCTGTTTTTT
CDR3: CASSQNSAGVGHTGELFF

size: .
J: TRBJ2-1
D: .
V: TRBV27
DNA: TGTGCCAGCAGTTTCCTAGGGGGCGGGCTAGCGGACAATGAGCAGTTCTTC
CDR3: CASSFLGGGLADNEQFF

size: many
J: TRBJ1-2
D: .
V: TRBV6-1
DNA: TGTGCCAGTACAGGGAACTATGGCTACACCTTC
CDR3: CASTGNYGYTF

size: .
J: TRBJ2-7
D: .
V: TRBV3-1
DNA: TGTGCCAGCAGCCTCCTAGGGAGAGGGTACGAGCAGTACTTC
CDR3: CASSLLGRGYEQYF

size: few
J: TRBJ1-2
D: .
V: TRBV4-1
DNA: TGCGCCAGCAGCCACATGCGTTCCTCCCTGCGGGGCTACACCTTC
CDR3: CASSHMRSSLRGYTF

size: many
J: TRBJ2-2
D: TRBD2
V: TRBV10-3
DNA: TGTGCCATCCAGGGACTATCCACCGGGGAGCTGTTTTTT
CDR3: CAIQGLSTGELFF

size: many
J: TRBJ2-5
D: TRBD1
V: TRBV11-2
DNA: TGTGCCAGCAGCTTAGGGGGACAGAAAGAGACCCAGTACTTC
CDR3: CASSLGGQKETQYF

size: many
J: TRBJ2-3
D: TRBD2
V: TRBV3-1
DNA: TGTGCCAGCAGCCAAGGCCACAGCGGGAGGTGGGCAGATACGCAGTATTTT
CDR3: CASSQGHSGRWADTQYF

size: many
J: TRBJ2-3
D: .
V: TRBV28
DNA: TGTGCCAGCAGTGAACCCACAGATACGCAGTATTTT
CDR3: CASSEPTDTQYF

size: few
J: TRBJ2-1
D: TRBD2
V: TRBV7-9
DNA: TGTGCCAGCAAATATGATGTCCGCGGGGGTTACAATGAGCAGTTCTTC
CDR3: CASKYDVRGGYNEQFF

size: .
J: TRBJ2-7
D: TRBD2
V: TRBV4-1
DNA: TGCGCCAGCAGCCAAGGGGAGGCGGGAGAGGAGGAAGAGCAGTACTTC
CDR3: CASSQGEAGEEEEQYF

size: .
J: TRBJ2-7
D: TRBD1
V: TRBV6-1
DNA: TGTGCCAGCAGGCCGACAGGGATTTCGGACGAGCAGTACTTC
CDR3: CASRPTGISDEQYF

size: few
J: TRBJ1-6
D: .
V: TRBV27
DNA: TGTGCCAGCAGTAGGACTTTTATTATGGATAATTCACCCCTCCACTTT
CDR3: CASSRTFIMDNSPLHF

size: many
J: TRBJ2-1
D: .
V: TRBV24-1
DNA: TGTGCCACCAGTGGGGCCTCAAGGAATGAGCAGTTCTTC
CDR3: CATSGASRNEQFF

size: .
J: TRBJ1-6
D: .
V: TRBV20-1
DNA: TGCAGTGCTAGAGAAGGAAACAGGCGTAATTCACCCCTCCACTTT
CDR3: CSAREGNRRNSPLHF

size: many
J: TRBJ1-3
D: .
V: TRBV6-1
DNA: TGTGCCAGCAGCGACCTTACTAGAGGGCCCTCTGGAAACACCATATATTTT
CDR3: CASSDLTRGPSGNTIYF

size: many
J: TRBJ2-7
D: .
V: TRBV6-1
DNA: TGTGCCAGCAGTGAGCACTACGAGCAGTACTTC
CDR3: CASSEHYEQYF

size: many
J: TRBJ2-3
D: TRBD2
V: TRBV12-3/TRBV12-4
DNA: TGTGCCAGCAGTCTAAGGACTAGCGGGGGATCAAGCACAGATACGCAGTATTTT
CDR3: CASSLRTSGGSSTDTQYF

size: few
J: TRBJ1-2
D: .
V: TRBV19
DNA: TGTGCCAGTAGTACCAACACTAACTATGGCTACACCTTC
CDR3: CASSTNTNYGYTF

size: many
J: TRBJ2-5
D: .
V: TRBV19
DNA: TGTGCCAGTAGTATTCCAGGCCCCGCTTCGGAGACCCAGTACTTC
CDR3: CASSIPGPASETQYF

size: many
J: TRBJ2-3
D: .
V: TRBV12-3/TRBV12-4
DNA: TGTGCCAGCACTACTGGGGGGTTCGGGAAAGATACGCAGTATTTT
CDR3: CASTTGGFGKDTQYF

size: many
J: TRBJ2-5
D: .
V: TRBV6-6
DNA: TGTGCCAGCAGTTACTATGTGGGAGGTAACCAAGAGACCCAGTACTTC
CDR3: CASSYYVGGNQETQYF

size: many
J: TRBJ2-7
D: TRBD2
V: TRBV18
DNA: TGTGCCAGCTCACCACAAAGCGGGAGAGGGAACGAGCAGTACTTC
CDR3: CASSPQSGRGNEQYF

size: .
J: TRBJ1-2
D: TRBD1
V: TRBV15
DNA: TGTGCCACCAGCCCGACAGGGGTCTATGGCTACACCTTC
CDR3: CATSPTGVYGYTF

size: few
J: TRBJ2-3
D: TRBD2
V: TRBV11-1
DNA: TGTGCCAGCAGCCGAGGACTAGATCCAGATACGCAGTATTTT
CDR3: CASSRGLDPDTQYF

size: .
J: TRBJ2-7
D: TRBD1
V: TRBV7-2
DNA: TGTGCCAGCAGCTCGGGGACAGGGGGCACCGAACACTCCTACGAGCAGTACTTC
CDR3: CASSSGTGGTEHSYEQYF

size: .
J: TRBJ1-1
D: TRBD1
V: TRBV29-1
DNA: TGCAGCGCTCTGGGGTCAGGGGGCTGGTTGAACACTGAAGCTTTCTTT
CDR3: CSALGSGGWLNTEAFF

size: many
J: TRBJ1-5
D: .
V: TRBV20-1
DNA: TGCAGTGCACAACAATGGACAGATAGCAATCAGCCCCAGCATTTT
CDR3: CSAQQWTDSNQPQHF

size: .
J: TRBJ1-6
D: .
V: TRBV15
DNA: TGTGCCACCAGCAGAGGGGGGGGACAAACTAATTCACCCCTCCACTTT
CDR3: CATSRGGGQTNSPLHF

size: many
J: TRBJ1-2
D: .
V: TRBV7-2
DNA: TGTGCCAGCAGAATACAGGGAGGGTATGGCTACACCTTC
CDR3: CASRIQGGYGYTF

size: many
J: TRBJ2-7
D: .
V: TRBV27
DNA: TGTGCCAGCAGTTCCCTGATTTTAAGCAGCAGGAGGTCCTACGAGCAGTACTTC
CDR3: CASSSLILSSRRSYEQYF

size: many
J: TRBJ1-4
D: .
V: TRBV2
DNA: TGTGCCAGCAGTGCACGCCCAACTAATGAAAAACTGTTTTTT
CDR3: CASSARPTNEKLFF

size: many
J: TRBJ2-3
D: TRBD2
V: TRBV7-9
DNA: TGTGCCAGCAGCTCAACTAGCGCTGCCCCTACAGATACGCAGTATTTT
CDR3: CASSSTSAAPTDTQYF

size: many
J: TRBJ1-1
D: .
V: TRBV2
DNA: TGTGCCAGCAACGAGCAGGGGACTGAAGCTTTCTTT
CDR3: CASNEQGTEAFF

size: many
J: TRBJ1-1
D: .
V: TRBV3-1
DNA: TGTGCCAGCGCGAACAGTAACACTGAAGCTTTCTTT
CDR3: CASANSNTEAFF

size: .
J: TRBJ1-5
D: TRBD1
V: TRBV7-2
DNA: TGTGCCAGCAGCACGACAGGGGTGAGGAATCAGCCCCAGCATTTT
CDR3: CASSTTGVRNQPQHF

size: many
J: TRBJ2-5
D: TRBD2
V: TRBV3-1
DNA: TGTGCCAGCAGCCAAGGACTAGCAAGGACCCAGTACTTC
CDR3: CASSQGLARTQYF

size: many
J: TRBJ1-1
D: .
V: TRBV29-1
DNA: TGCAGCGCCCGCGGGAACGCGAACACTGAAGCTTTCTTT
CDR3: CSARGNANTEAFF

size: few
J: TRBJ2-1
D: TRBD2
V: TRBV5-7
DNA: TGTGCCAGCAGCCCCCGGGGGGGGGCCCGGGGCGGGAGGACTTACAATGAGCAGTTCTTC
CDR3: CASSPRGGARGGRTYNEQFF

size: few
J: TRBJ2-3
D: TRBD2
V: TRBV7-3
DNA: TGTGCCAGCAGCTTATATGGGACTAGCGGAAGCACAGATACGCAGTATTTT
CDR3: CASSLYGTSGSTDTQYF

size: many
J: TRBJ1-3
D: .
V: TRBV28
DNA: TGTGCCAGCAGTTTATCGGGGCCCGGGGACACCATATATTTT
CDR3: CASSLSGPGDTIYF

size: many
J: TRBJ1-6
D: .
V: TRBV25-1
DNA: TGTGCCAGCAGTGAGGTCGATTCACCCCTCCACTTT
CDR3: CASSEVDSPLHF

size: many
J: TRBJ1-5
D: .
V: TRBV7-8
DNA: TGTGCCAGCAGCTTAATTAGTGGGCGGGAGCAGCCCCAGCATTTT
CDR3: CASSLISGREQPQHF